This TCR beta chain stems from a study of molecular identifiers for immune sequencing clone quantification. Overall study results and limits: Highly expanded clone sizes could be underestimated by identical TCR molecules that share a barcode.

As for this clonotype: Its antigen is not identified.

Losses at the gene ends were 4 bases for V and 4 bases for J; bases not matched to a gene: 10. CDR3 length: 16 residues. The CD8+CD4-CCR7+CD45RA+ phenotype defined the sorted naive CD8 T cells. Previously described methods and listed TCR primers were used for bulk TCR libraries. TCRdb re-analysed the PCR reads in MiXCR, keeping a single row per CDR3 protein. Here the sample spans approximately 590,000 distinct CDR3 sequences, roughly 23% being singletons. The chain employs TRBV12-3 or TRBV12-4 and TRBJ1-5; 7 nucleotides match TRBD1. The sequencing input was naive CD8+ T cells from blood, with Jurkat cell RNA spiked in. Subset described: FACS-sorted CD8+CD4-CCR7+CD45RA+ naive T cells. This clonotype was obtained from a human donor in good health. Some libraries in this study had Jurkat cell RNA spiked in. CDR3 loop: CASSSSLTGLNQPQHF. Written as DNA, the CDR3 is TGTGCCAGCAGTTCCTCCTTGACAGGGTTGAATCAGCCCCAGCATTTT.